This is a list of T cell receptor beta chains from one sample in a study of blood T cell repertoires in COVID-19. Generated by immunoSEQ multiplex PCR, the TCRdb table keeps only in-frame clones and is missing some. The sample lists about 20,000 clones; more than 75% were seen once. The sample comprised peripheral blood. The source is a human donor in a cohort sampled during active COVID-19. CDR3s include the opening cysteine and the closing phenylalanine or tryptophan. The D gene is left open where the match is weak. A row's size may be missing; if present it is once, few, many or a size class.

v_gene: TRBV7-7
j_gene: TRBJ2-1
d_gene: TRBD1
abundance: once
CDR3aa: CASSLNSGTGSNEQFF
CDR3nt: TGTGCTAGCAGCTTAAACTCCGGGACAGGGTCAAATGAGCAGTTCTTC

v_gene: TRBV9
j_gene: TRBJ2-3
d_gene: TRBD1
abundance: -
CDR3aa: CASSVRDRGMGTQYF
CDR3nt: TGTGCCAGCAGCGTCCGGGACAGGGGTATGGGTACGCAGTATTTT

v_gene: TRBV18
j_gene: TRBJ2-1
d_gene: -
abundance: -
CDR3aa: CASSPSGGSSYNEQFF
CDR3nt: TGTGCCAGCTCACCATCGGGGGGCTCGTCCTACAATGAGCAGTTCTTC

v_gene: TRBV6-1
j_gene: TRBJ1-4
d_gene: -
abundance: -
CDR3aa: CASSESLGRGSKKLFF
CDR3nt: TGTGCCAGCAGTGAATCGTTGGGCAGGGGTTCAAAAAAACTGTTTTTT

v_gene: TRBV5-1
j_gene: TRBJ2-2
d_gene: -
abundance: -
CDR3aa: CASSLVFAGSNTGELFF
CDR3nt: TGCGCCAGCAGCTTGGTTTTTGCAGGGTCGAACACCGGGGAGCTGTTTTTT

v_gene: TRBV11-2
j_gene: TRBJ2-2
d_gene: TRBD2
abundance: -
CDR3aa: CASSLDFSGKRTGELFF
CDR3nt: TGTGCCAGCAGCTTAGATTTTAGCGGGAAGCGAACCGGGGAGCTGTTTTTT

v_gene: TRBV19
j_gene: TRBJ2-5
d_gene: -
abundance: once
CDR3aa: CASSIGGYGGNQETQYF
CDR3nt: TGTGCCAGTAGTATAGGGGGCTACGGGGGAAACCAAGAGACCCAGTACTTC

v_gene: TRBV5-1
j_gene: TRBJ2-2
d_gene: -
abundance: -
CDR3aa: CASSLTTARIGELFF
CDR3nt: TGCGCCAGCAGCTTAACGACAGCCAGAATCGGGGAGCTGTTTTTT

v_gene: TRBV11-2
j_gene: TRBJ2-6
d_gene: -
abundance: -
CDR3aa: CASSRHEASGANVLTF
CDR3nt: TGTGCCAGCAGCCGTCATGAGGCCTCTGGGGCCAACGTCCTGACTTTC

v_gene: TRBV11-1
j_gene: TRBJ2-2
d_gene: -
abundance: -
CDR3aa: CASSPTAIPKFVFF
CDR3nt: TGTGCCAGCAGCCCGACAGCTATTCCCAAGTTTGTGTTTTTT

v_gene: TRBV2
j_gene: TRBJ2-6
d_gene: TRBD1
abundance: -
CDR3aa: CASREDRVTGANVLTF
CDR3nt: TGTGCCAGCAGAGAGGACAGGGTGACTGGGGCCAACGTCCTGACTTTC

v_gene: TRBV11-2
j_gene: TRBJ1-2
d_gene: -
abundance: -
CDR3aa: CASSSNSGALIGYTF
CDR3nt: TGTGCCAGCAGCTCAAACTCAGGGGCGTTAATCGGCTACACCTTC

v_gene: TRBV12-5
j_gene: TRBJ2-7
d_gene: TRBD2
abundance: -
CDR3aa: CASGLSSVTGGFAYEQYF
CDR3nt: TGTGCTAGTGGTTTGTCCTCTGTCACGGGGGGATTCGCCTACGAGCAGTACTTC

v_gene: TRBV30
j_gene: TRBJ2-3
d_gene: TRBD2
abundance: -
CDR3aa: CAVAGLALMTDTQYF
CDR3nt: TGTGCCGTTGCAGGACTAGCCCTGATGACAGATACGCAGTATTTT

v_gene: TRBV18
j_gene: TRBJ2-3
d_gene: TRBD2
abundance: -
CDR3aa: CASSLRVTSGSTDTQYF
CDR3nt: TGTGCCAGCTCACTTCGGGTGACTAGCGGCAGCACAGATACGCAGTATTTT

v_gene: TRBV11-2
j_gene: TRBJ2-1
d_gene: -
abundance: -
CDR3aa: CASSPLWAQGDEQFF
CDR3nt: TGTGCCAGCAGCCCTTTATGGGCACAGGGCGATGAGCAGTTCTTC

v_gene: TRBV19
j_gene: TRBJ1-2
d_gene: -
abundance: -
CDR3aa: CASSIEGGRGRDGYTF
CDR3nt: TGTGCCAGTAGTATAGAAGGGGGAAGGGGAAGAGATGGCTACACCTTC

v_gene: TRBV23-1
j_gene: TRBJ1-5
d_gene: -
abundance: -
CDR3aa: CASSQDSRDTYSNQPQHF
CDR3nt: TGCGCCAGCAGTCAAGATTCCCGGGACACTTATAGCAATCAGCCCCAGCATTTT

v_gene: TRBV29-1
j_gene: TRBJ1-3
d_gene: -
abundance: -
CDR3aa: CSGSLSQRGGAGNTIYF
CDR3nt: TGCAGCGGCTCTCTCTCTCAGAGGGGAGGTGCGGGAAACACCATATATTTT

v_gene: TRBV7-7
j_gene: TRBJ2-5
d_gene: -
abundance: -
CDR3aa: CASSLGGGREETQYF
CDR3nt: TGTGCTAGCAGCTTAGGTGGGGGCAGAGAGGAGACCCAGTACTTC

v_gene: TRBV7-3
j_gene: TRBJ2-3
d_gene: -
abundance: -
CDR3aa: CASSLGPVGDTQYF
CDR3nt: TGTGCCAGCAGCTTGGGGCCGGTAGGAGATACGCAGTATTTT

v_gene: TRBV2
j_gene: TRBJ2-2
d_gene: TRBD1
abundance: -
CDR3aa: CASSTTGTGLTGELFF
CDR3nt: TGTGCCAGCAGTACGACCGGGACAGGCTTAACCGGGGAGCTGTTTTTT

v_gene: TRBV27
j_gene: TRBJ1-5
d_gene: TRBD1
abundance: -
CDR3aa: CASSLKGATNQPQHF
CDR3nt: TGTGCCAGCAGTTTAAAGGGGGCCACCAATCAGCCCCAGCATTTT

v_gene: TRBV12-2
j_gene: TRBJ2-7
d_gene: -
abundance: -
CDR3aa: CASRFSSGGSYYEQYF
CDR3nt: TGTGCAAGTCGCTTTTCTAGCGGGGGATCCTACTACGAGCAGTACTTC

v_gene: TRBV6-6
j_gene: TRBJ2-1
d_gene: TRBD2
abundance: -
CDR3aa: CASSLSGGGDEQFF
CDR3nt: TGTGCCAGCAGCCTCAGCGGGGGTGGGGATGAGCAGTTCTTC

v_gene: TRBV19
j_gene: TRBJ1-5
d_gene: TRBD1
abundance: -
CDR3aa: CASSISQGESPQHF
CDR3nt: TGTGCCAGTAGTATATCTCAGGGGGAATCTCCCCAGCATTTT

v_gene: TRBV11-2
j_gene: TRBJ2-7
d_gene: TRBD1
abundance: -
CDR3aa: CASRHRGRTYEQYF
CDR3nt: TGTGCCAGCAGACACAGGGGGAGGACCTACGAGCAGTACTTC

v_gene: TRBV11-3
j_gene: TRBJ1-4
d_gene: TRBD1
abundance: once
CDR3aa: CASRPGGEGNEKLFF
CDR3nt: TGTGCCAGCAGACCAGGGGGCGAGGGTAATGAAAAACTGTTTTTT

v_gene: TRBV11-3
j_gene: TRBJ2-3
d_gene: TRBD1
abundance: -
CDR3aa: CASSLSSGQGTDTQYF
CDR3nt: TGTGCCAGCAGCTTAAGTTCAGGACAGGGCACAGATACGCAGTATTTT

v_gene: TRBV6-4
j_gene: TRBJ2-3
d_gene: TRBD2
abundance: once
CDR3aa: CASSRTSGPDTQYF
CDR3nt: TGTGCCAGCAGTCGGACTAGCGGGCCAGATACGCAGTATTTT

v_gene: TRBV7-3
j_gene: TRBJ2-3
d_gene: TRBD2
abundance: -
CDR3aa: CASSPLQWTSGRPRSTDTQYF
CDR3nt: TGTGCCAGCAGCCCCCTCCAATGGACTAGCGGGAGGCCCCGGAGCACAGATACGCAGTATTTT

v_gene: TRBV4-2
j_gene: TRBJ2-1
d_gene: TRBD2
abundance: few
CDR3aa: CASSQDYKAGTYNEQFF
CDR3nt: TGTGCCAGCAGCCAAGATTATAAAGCGGGGACCTACAATGAGCAGTTCTTC

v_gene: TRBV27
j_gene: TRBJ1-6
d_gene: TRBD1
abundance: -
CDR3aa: CASRSPLRQGGNSPLHF
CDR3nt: TGTGCCAGCAGGTCCCCCCTACGACAGGGCGGTAATTCACCCCTCCACTTT

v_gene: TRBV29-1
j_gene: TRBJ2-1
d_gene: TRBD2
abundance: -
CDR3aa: CSGQRRGASGAYNEQFF
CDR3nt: TGCAGCGGGCAGCGCAGAGGGGCTAGCGGGGCCTACAATGAGCAGTTCTTC

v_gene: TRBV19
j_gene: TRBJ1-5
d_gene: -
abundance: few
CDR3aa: CASSIDNPAGNQPQHF
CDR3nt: TGTGCCAGTAGTATAGACAATCCAGCGGGCAATCAGCCCCAGCATTTT

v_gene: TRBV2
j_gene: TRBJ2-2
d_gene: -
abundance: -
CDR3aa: CASTPWGPGTGELFF
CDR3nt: TGTGCCAGCACTCCCTGGGGGCCGGGCACCGGGGAGCTGTTTTTT

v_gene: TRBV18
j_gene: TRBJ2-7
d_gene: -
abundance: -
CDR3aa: CASSPLDGGYEQYF
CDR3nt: TGTGCCAGCTCACCTTTGGACGGAGGCTACGAGCAGTACTTC

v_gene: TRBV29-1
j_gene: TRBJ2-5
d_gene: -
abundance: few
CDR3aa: CSVEVTGRGETQYF
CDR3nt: TGCAGCGTTGAAGTTACAGGAAGGGGAGAGACCCAGTACTTC

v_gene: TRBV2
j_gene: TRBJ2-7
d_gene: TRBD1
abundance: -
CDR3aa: CASSGGQFNPQYF
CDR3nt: TGTGCCAGCAGTGGGGGACAGTTTAATCCGCAGTACTTC

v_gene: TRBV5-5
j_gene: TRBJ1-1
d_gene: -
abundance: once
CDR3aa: CASGKQGGYTEAFF
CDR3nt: TGTGCCAGCGGTAAACAGGGAGGGTACACTGAAGCTTTCTTT

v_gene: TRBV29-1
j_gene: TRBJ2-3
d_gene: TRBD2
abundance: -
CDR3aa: CSVRGVRTDTQYF
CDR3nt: TGCAGCGTTCGGGGGGTTCGCACAGATACGCAGTATTTT

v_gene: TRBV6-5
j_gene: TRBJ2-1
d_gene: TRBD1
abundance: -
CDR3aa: CASRATGQGNEQFF
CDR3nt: TGTGCCAGCAGGGCGACGGGACAGGGGAATGAGCAGTTCTTC